The rows below give T cell receptor beta chains drawn from one sample of a study of cytomegalovirus exposure and HLA in healthy donors. Measured with immunoSEQ multiplex PCR; TCRdb has only the in-frame clones, and not every one. The data contain 150,000 to 200,000 clones, roughly 87% of them singletons. Material: PBMCs. The receptors originated from a girl under three years old in good health and CMV-seronegative. CDR3s include the opening cysteine and the closing phenylalanine or tryptophan. A D gene is named only where the DNA matches it firmly. Some rows have no size entry. The others give once, few or many, or a class for an expanded clone.

>TRBV30|TRBJ2-6|.|.
TGTGCCTGGGTTGGAGGTCCGGGGATCTCTGGGGCCAACGTCCTGACTTTC
CAWVGGPGISGANVLTF
>TRBV15|TRBJ2-6|.|.
TGTGCCACCAGCACGCGGGGCTCTGGGGCCAACGTCCTGACTTTC
CATSTRGSGANVLTF
>TRBV9|TRBJ1-1|TRBD1|.
TGTGCCAGCAGCGTAGGGGACAGGGGGCGGTTTACTTTCTTT
CASSVGDRGRFTFF
>TRBV5-8|TRBJ1-1|.|.
TGTGCCAGCAGCTTGTCTCGGTGTGAAGCTTTCTTT
CASSLSRCEAFF
>TRBV4-1|TRBJ1-2|.|.
TGCGCCAGCAGCCAAGACTGGGGGGGCAACTATGGCTACACCTTC
CASSQDWGGNYGYTF
>TRBV6-1|TRBJ1-3|TRBD1|.
TGTGCCAGCAGTGGCTGGACAGGGATTTATGGAAACACCATATATTTT
CASSGWTGIYGNTIYF
>TRBV29-1|TRBJ2-3|.|.
TGCAGCTACTACTGGGGCACAGATACGCAGTATTTT
CSYYWGTDTQYF
>TRBV14|TRBJ1-4|.|.
TGTGCCAGCAGCGTACAGGGTGGTGGTGAAAAACTGTTTTTT
CASSVQGGGEKLFF
>TRBV5-1|TRBJ2-7|TRBD1|few
TGCGCCAGCAGCCCGGACTGGGACAGACCCAACGAGCAGTACTTC
CASSPDWDRPNEQYF
>TRBV5-1|TRBJ2-1|TRBD2|.
TGCGCCAGCAGCTTGGCCGGGACTAGTTACACCAGCTCCTACAATGAGCAGTTCTTC
CASSLAGTSYTSSYNEQFF
>TRBV2|TRBJ1-6|TRBD1|.
TGTGCCAGCAGCTCACAGGGGAATCGTAATTCACCCCTCCACTTT
CASSSQGNRNSPLHF
>TRBV6-6|TRBJ2-2|.|once
TGTGCCAGCAGTTACCCACCGGTGGGGGAGCTGTTTTTT
CASSYPPVGELFF
>TRBV2|TRBJ2-1|TRBD2|.
TGTGCCAGCAGTTTAGGACTAGCGGGATCCCAGTTCTTC
CASSLGLAGSQFF
>TRBV5-1|TRBJ1-1|.|.
TGCGCCAGCAGCTTGAAAGGGTCAGGGACTGAAGCTTTCTTT
CASSLKGSGTEAFF
>TRBV5-1|TRBJ2-1|.|.
TGCGCCAGCAGCTTGTTAGCGGAAGGTAATGAGCAGTTCTTC
CASSLLAEGNEQFF
>TRBV13|TRBJ1-2|TRBD1|.
TGTGCCAGCAGCTTAGGCCAGGGGGCCTATGGCTACACCTTC
CASSLGQGAYGYTF
>TRBV13|TRBJ2-1|TRBD2|.
TGTGCCAGCAGCTCACCGGGACTAACCTACAATGAGCAGTTCTTC
CASSSPGLTYNEQFF
>TRBV5-1|TRBJ1-3|.|.
TGCGCCAGCAGCTTGGAAGCGAGCTCTGGAAACACCATATATTTT
CASSLEASSGNTIYF
>TRBV5-4|TRBJ2-5|TRBD2|.
TGTGCCAGCACCCTCGGGAGTGGGGCGGGGGGGCATCGAGAGACCCAGTACTTC
CASTLGSGAGGHRETQYF
>TRBV5-4|TRBJ2-5|.|once
TGTGCCAGCAGCTCACAAGAGACCCAGTACTTC
CASSSQETQYF
>TRBV10-1|TRBJ2-2|TRBD2|.
TGCGCCAGAGGACCGTCGGGGAGCGGGAGAGAGACCGGGGAGCTGTTTTTT
CARGPSGSGRETGELFF
>TRBV7-9|TRBJ2-2|TRBD2|.
TGTGCCAGCAGCTTACTAGCGGGATTTACCGGGGAGCTGTTTTTT
CASSLLAGFTGELFF
>TRBV5-1|TRBJ1-2|TRBD1|once
TGCGCCAGCAGCTTGAAGACAGGGGGCGGCTATGGCTACACCTTC
CASSLKTGGGYGYTF
>TRBV7-9|TRBJ2-7|TRBD1|.
TGTGCCAGCAGCTCCCTGGCAGGGGGTTACTACGAGCAGTACTTC
CASSSLAGGYYEQYF
>TRBV4-1|TRBJ2-5|.|.
TGCGCCAGCAGCTGGCGACAGGACCAAGAGACCCAGTACTTC
CASSWRQDQETQYF
>TRBV7-9|TRBJ2-4|TRBD2|.
TGTGCCAGCAGCCCCGGGACTAGCGGGATTCAGTACTTC
CASSPGTSGIQYF
>TRBV30|TRBJ2-6|TRBD2|.
TGTGCCTGGAGTGTTACGGCTAGCGGGAGCTCTGGGGCCAACGTCCTGACTTTC
CAWSVTASGSSGANVLTF
>TRBV5-1|TRBJ1-1|.|.
TGCGCCAGCAGCTTGGTCGGGGGAAACACTGAAGCTTTCTTT
CASSLVGGNTEAFF
>TRBV30|TRBJ2-5|TRBD1|.
TGTGCTTGGGACCCGGACAGGGGGTCAGAGACCCAGTACTTC
CAWDPDRGSETQYF
>TRBV5-4|TRBJ2-1|.|.
TGTGCCAGCAGCTTAGGCGGGTCCTTTTACAATGAGCAGTTCTTC
CASSLGGSFYNEQFF
>TRBV9|TRBJ2-3|TRBD1|.
TGTGCCAGCAGCGGAACCGGGACAGGCTCGAGGGGAGATACGCAGTATTTT
CASSGTGTGSRGDTQYF
>TRBV9|TRBJ2-2|.|.
TGTGCCAGCAGCGCCCCCCACTATGTCGGGGAGCTGTTTTTT
CASSAPHYVGELFF
>TRBV15|TRBJ1-5|.|.
TGTGCCACCAGCAGAGTAGACTACTATAGCAATCAGCCCCAGCATTTT
CATSRVDYYSNQPQHF
>TRBV13|TRBJ1-1|.|.
TGTGCCAGCAGGTGGGAGGTGCACACTGAAGCTTTCTTT
CASRWEVHTEAFF
>TRBV25-1|TRBJ1-2|.|.
TGTGCCAGCAGTTCAGTCTATGGCTACACCTTC
CASSSVYGYTF
>TRBV4-1|TRBJ2-1|.|.
TGCGCCAGCAGCCAAGATGATCAGTTTGGTGAGCAGTTCTTC
CASSQDDQFGEQFF
>TRBV5-1|TRBJ2-5|.|.
TGCGCCAGTACCAGGACTATCACAAAAATTTACCAAGAGACCCAGTACTTC
CASTRTITKIYQETQYF
>TRBV30|TRBJ1-1|.|.
TGTGCCTGGAGTAGGGGTATTGGCACTGAAGCTTTCTTT
CAWSRGIGTEAFF